A single sample gave rise to the 32 T cell receptor beta chains below, sequenced in a study of shared clonotypes between healthy human individuals. Assay used: immunoSEQ multiplex PCR; TCRdb lists only in-frame clones, some missing. The sample has about 1.1 million clones; approximately 78% are singletons. Material for sequencing was memory CD4+ T cells from PBMCs. Regarding subset: CD45RA-negative fraction. The receptors derive from a man aged 18 to 35 in good health. Some clones in this sample may be carry-over from other donors' samples.

The chain joins TRBV28 to TRBJ1-5, with D uncertain. Germline V lookup: CDR1 MDHEN, CDR2 SYDVKM. Trimming shortened V by 9 bases and J by 7 bases, and 22 bases separated the two germline ends. This CDR3 contains 15 residues. The CDR3 DNA reads as TGTGCCAGTTACCCTGGCAGTACAAGTTACCAGCCCCAGCATTTT. The encoded protein is CASYPGSTSYQPQHF. Filled out from reference TRBV28 and TRBJ1-5, the complete variable domain reads DVKVTQSSRYLVKRTGEKVFLECVQDMDHENMFWYRQDPGLGLRLIYFSYDVKMKEKGDIPEGYSVSREKKERFSLILESASTNQTSMYLCASYPGSTSYQPQHFGDGTRLSIL.

A single count supports this clone. The chain couples TRBV5-4 to TRBJ2-3; D not certain. Germline lookup yields CDR1 SGHNT and CDR2 YYREEE (reference sequence). The length of the CDR3 is 13 residues. V lost 2 bases and J lost 6, with 10 bases in between. The chain's CDR3 is CASSLRPLDTQYF. Here the CDR3 DNA reads TGTGCCAGCAGCTTAAGACCGCTGGATACGCAGTATTTT.

The chain is built from TRBV29-1 and TRBJ2-5, with 8 positions matching TRBD2. V lost 6 bases, J lost 2 bases, and 2 bases stayed unmatched. From germline, CDR1 is SQVTM and CDR2 ANQGSEA. The CDR3 is made up of 12 amino acids. The CDR3 is CSVGLAQETQYF. Written as DNA, the CDR3 is TGCAGCGTCGGACTAGCTCAAGAGACCCAGTACTTC.

The rearrangement links TRBV19 to TRBJ1-2; no clear D. Germline V lookup: CDR1 LNHDA, CDR2 SQIVND (reference sequence). The CDR3 sequence is 17 residues long. V was cut by 6 bases and J by 0 bases, with 20 bases left in between. The CDR3 DNA is TGTGCCAGTAGCCCACGTCCCACAAGATTCACTAACTATGGCTACACCTTC. Its protein product is CASSPRPTRFTNYGYTF.

The rearrangement links TRBV7-3 to TRBJ2-1; D is possibly TRBD1 or TRBD2 (5 bases each). The CDR3 covers 14 residues. V was trimmed by 5 bases and J by 7 bases, leaving 15 bases between them. The V gene's germline CDR1 is SGHTA and CDR2 FQGTGA. CDR3 protein: CASSGPGASNEQFF. In DNA, the CDR3 is TGTGCCAGCAGCGGCCCCGGGGCCTCGAATGAGCAGTTCTTC.

The V gene is TRBV6-6, the J gene TRBJ2-1; D gene ambiguous. The germline V gene encodes CDR1 MNHNY and CDR2 SVGAGI (reference sequence). The CDR3 contains 14 residues. V shed 0 bases and J shed 4 bases, with 7 bases lying between them. In DNA, the CDR3 is TGTGCCAGCAGTTACTCCGTGATTTACAATGAGCAGTTCTTC. Translation gives CASSYSVIYNEQFF.

This clone came up a few times. The chain is built from TRBV2 and TRBJ1-3; D gene unclear. Germline V gene sequence: CDR1 SNHLY, CDR2 FYNNEI. The CDR3 spans 15 residues. Trimming removed 5 bases from V and 0 bases from J, with 11 bases in between. CDR3 coding DNA: TGTGCCAGCAGTTCGAGCCTGAGCTCTGGAAACACCATATATTTT. As protein: CASSSSLSSGNTIYF. The full variable domain, in which reference TRBV2 and TRBJ1-3 provide the parts outside the CDR3, is EPEVTQTPSHQVTQMGQEVILRCVPISNHLYFYWYRQILGQKVEFLVSFYNNEISEKSEIFDDQFSVERPDGSNFTLKIRSTKLEDSAMYFCASSSSLSSGNTIYFGEGSWLTVV.

The count of this clone is one. This sequence joins TRBV10-2 and TRBJ2-7; 7 bases line up with TRBD2. The J segment lost 4 bases and the V segment lost 0 bases, leaving 6 bases of the junction unmatched. The CDR3 contains 15 residues. CDR1 WSHSY and CDR2 SAAADI come from the germline V gene. CDR3 nucleotides: TGCGCCAGCAGTGAGTCAGCGGGACCCCTTTACGAGCAGTACTTC. Residues: CASSESAGPLYEQYF.

Comment on this clone: A much larger clone lies one base from this, so it may be a read error. Other DNA sequences in this specimen translate into the identical CDR3. The chain combines TRBV5-1 with TRBJ1-1; D remains unclear. Looked up from germline, CDR1 is SGHRS and CDR2 is YFSETQ. V lost 0 bases and J 1 base, leaving 7 bases between the germline ends. This CDR3 contains 14 residues. CDR3 DNA: TGCGCCAGCAGCTTGGGGGGAGCGAACACTGAAGCTTTCTTT. Protein sequence: CASSLGGANTEAFF.

The V call is TRBV27, the J call TRBJ2-3, with D possibly being TRBD1 (5 bases). Trimming took 6 bases from V and 0 from J, leaving 7 bases between them. Germline-derived CDR1 and CDR2 are MNHEY and SMNVEV (reference sequence). The CDR3 consists of 13 residues. CDR3 sequence (DNA): TGTGCCAGCAGGAAGGGGAGCACAGATACGCAGTATTTT. Amino acid sequence: CASRKGSTDTQYF.

The genes are TRBV18 and TRBJ2-7, with 11 bases identical to TRBD1. CDR1 is KGHSH, CDR2 LQKENI, per germline. V shed 4 bases, J shed 3 bases, and the junction held 2 bases outside the gene matches. The CDR3 covers 14 residues. CDR3 in amino acids: CASSQGTGGYEQYF. The CDR3 region has the DNA TGTGCCAGCTCACAGGGGACAGGGGGCTACGAGCAGTACTTC.

CDR3 loop: CAWSVGGRDEQFF. The DNA for the CDR3 is TGTGCCTGGAGTGTAGGAGGAAGGGATGAGCAGTTCTTC. The chain combines TRBV30 with TRBJ2-1, with D tentatively TRBD2 (5 bases). Trimming stripped 0 bases from V and 8 bases from J, with 11 bases between. CDR1 and CDR2 from the germline V gene are GTSNPN and SVGIG (reference sequence). This CDR3 contains 13 residues.

The V and J genes are TRBV2 and TRBJ2-7; weak D call: TRBD1 (6 bases). The V gene lost 8 bases and the J gene lost 5 bases, with 16 bases spanning the gap. Germline V CDR1 and CDR2: SNHLY, FYNNEI. The CDR3 is 13 residues long. The CDR3: CASGIQGVNEQYF. DNA of the CDR3: TGTGCCAGCGGTATACAGGGAGTGAACGAGCAGTACTTC. The full variable domain, rest sourced from reference TRBV2 and TRBJ2-7, is EPEVTQTPSHQVTQMGQEVILRCVPISNHLYFYWYRQILGQKVEFLVSFYNNEISEKSEIFDDQFSVERPDGSNFTLKIRSTKLEDSAMYFCASGIQGVNEQYFGPGTRLTVT.

This chain links TRBV19 with TRBJ2-3; a possible D gene is TRBD1 (6 bases). Between the trimmed V and J ends, which lost 0 bases and 2 bases, there was a span of 9 bases. The germline CDR1 and CDR2 sequences are LNHDA and SQIVND (reference sequence). CDR3 length equals 15 residues. DNA of the CDR3: TGTGCCAGTAGTATAGAGGACAGCAACACAGATACGCAGTATTTT. It is translated as CASSIEDSNTDTQYF.

As concerns this clone: This likely reflects a read error, since a far larger clone is one base away. V is TRBV28 and J is TRBJ1-5; D is ambiguous. This CDR3 is 13 amino acids long. Germline CDR1 and CDR2: MDHEN and SYDVKM. The V end lost 8 bases, the J end lost 0 bases, and 8 bases lay between the germline ends. The CDR3 bases are TGTGCCAGCGGCCGAAATAGCAATCAGCCCCAGCATTTT. Protein product: CASGRNSNQPQHF.

CDR3 residues: CASSVGGGDTQYF. In nucleotides, the CDR3 is TGTGCCAGCAGCGTAGGAGGGGGAGATACGCAGTATTTT. This chain joins TRBV9 and TRBJ2-3, with D perhaps matching TRBD1 (6 bases). Trimming shortened V by 0 bases and J by 5 bases, and 7 bases separated the two germline ends. Germline assignment: CDR1 SGDLS and CDR2 YYNGEE. The CDR3 covers 13 residues.

Comment on this clone: It may be a read error: a sequence one base away is much more abundant. V and J are TRBV5-1 and TRBJ2-5; D may match TRBD1 or TRBD2 (5 bases each). The germline V gene encodes CDR1 SGHRS and CDR2 YFSETQ. This CDR3 contains 14 residues. The CDR3 DNA reads TGCGTCAGCAGCTCGCAGGGTTGGGAGGAGACCCAGTACTTC. Protein: CVSSSQGWEETQYF.

V and J are TRBV4-2 and TRBJ1-2, with TRBD1 identical over 7 bases. The V gene end was trimmed by 1 base and the J gene end by 4 bases; junction bases not matched to a gene: 9. Germline values: CDR1 LGHNA, CDR2 YNFKEQ. The CDR3 is 16 residues long. The CDR3 DNA reads TGTGCCAGCAGCCAAGCGAGACAGGGAGGGAGCTATGGCTACACCTTC. This gives the protein CASSQARQGGSYGYTF.

This clone is a singleton in its sample. The chain recombines TRBV28 with TRBJ2-5; TRBD1 aligns across 8 bases. CDR3 length: 15 amino acids. From germline, CDR1 is MDHEN and CDR2 SYDVKM. Trimming took 3 bases from V and 0 from J; bases not matched to a gene: 3. The chain's CDR3 is CASSLGDRNQETQYF. The CDR3 DNA sequence: TGTGCCAGCAGTTTGGGGGACAGGAACCAAGAGACCCAGTACTTC.

In this sample, this clone turned up a few times. The chain is built from TRBV4-1 and TRBJ2-7, with D possibly TRBD2 on 7 matching bases. This CDR3 region has 14 residues. Germline CDR1 MGHRA, CDR2 YSYEKL. V lost 4 bases to trimming and J lost 7 bases, with 17 bases between them. The CDR3, as DNA: TGCGCCAGCAGCCCTACCACAGGGAGGGAAGAGCAGTACTTC. It is translated as CASSPTTGREEQYF.

The chain joins TRBV5-4 to TRBJ2-5, with 9 positions matching TRBD1. The CDR3 contains 15 residues. Per germline, CDR1 SGHNT and CDR2 YYREEE (reference sequence). The ends lost 4 bases at V and 5 bases at J; junction bases unmatched: 9. CDR3 protein: CASSPVGTGSETQYF. In nucleotides, the CDR3 is TGTGCCAGCAGCCCGGTGGGGACAGGGTCGGAGACCCAGTACTTC.

The V call is TRBV18, the J call TRBJ2-6; D perhaps matches TRBD2 (5 bases). Germline loops: CDR1 KGHSH, CDR2 LQKENI. The CDR3 runs to 14 residues. Trimming left V 6 bases short and J 4 bases short, with 10 bases between. CDR3 protein: CASSTIAGANVLTF. The CDR3 nucleotides are TGTGCCAGCTCGACTATTGCAGGGGCCAACGTCCTGACTTTC.

The chain links TRBV11-2 to TRBJ2-3, with TRBD1 matching 7 bases. The CDR3 has 18 amino acids. CDR1 SGHAT and CDR2 FQNNGV come from the germline V gene. V was pared by 3 bases and J by 0 bases, with 12 bases of the junction left unmatched. CDR3 sequence reads: CASSFGRGTTPSTDTQYF. For the CDR3, the DNA is TGTGCCAGCAGCTTCGGCAGGGGGACAACCCCTAGCACAGATACGCAGTATTTT.

This clone was counted a few times. The chain joins TRBV29-1 to TRBJ1-1, with D unclear. V was pared by 0 bases and J by 6 bases, with 14 bases between. This CDR3 comprises 14 residues. CDR1 SQVTM and CDR2 ANQGSEA come from the germline V gene. CDR3 in amino acids: CSVEDRRPVAEAFF. The CDR3, as DNA: TGCAGCGTTGAAGATCGCAGACCAGTGGCTGAAGCTTTCTTT.

This clone was seen ten or more times. The chain couples TRBV28 to TRBJ1-4, with D possibly TRBD1 on 6 matching bases. Germline CDR1 MDHEN, CDR2 SYDVKM. V was cut by 5 bases and J by 3 bases, with 13 bases left in between. This CDR3 comprises 15 residues. CDR3 in amino acids: CASSANDRPNEKLFF. Written as DNA, the CDR3 is TGTGCCAGCAGTGCAAACGACAGGCCTAATGAAAAACTGTTTTTT.

The chain links TRBV10-3 to TRBJ2-5; 7 nucleotides line up with TRBD2. There are 13 residues in the CDR3. The ends lost 8 bases at V and 4 bases at J; junction bases unmatched: 7. CDR1 ENHRY and CDR2 SYGVKD come from the germline V gene. The CDR3 sequence: CAIARLAPETQYF. Here the CDR3 DNA reads TGTGCCATCGCCCGACTAGCCCCAGAGACCCAGTACTTC.

The J gene is TRBJ2-6, the V gene TRBV2; no clear D gene. Germline V gene lookup returns CDR1 SNHLY and CDR2 FYNNEI. This CDR3 has 17 residues. Trimming took off 7 bases at V and 0 bases at J, with 16 bases between the two ends. This chain's CDR3 is CASNAALSSSGANVLTF. The CDR3 nucleotides are TGTGCCAGCAATGCGGCACTCTCGAGCTCTGGGGCCAACGTCCTGACTTTC.

V and J are TRBV6-6 and TRBJ2-7, with TRBD1 as a possible D gene (5 bases). V was shortened by 1 base and J by 3 bases, with 7 bases between the two germline ends. This CDR3 region has 13 residues. Per the germline V gene, CDR1 is MNHNY and CDR2 is SVGAGI (reference sequence). CDR3 in amino acids: CASSYYRNYEQYF. In nucleotides, the CDR3 is TGTGCCAGCAGTTACTACAGGAACTACGAGCAGTACTTC.

V is TRBV21-1 and J is TRBJ2-3; the table's D gene call, TRBD2, was not cross checked with the DNA. TRBV21-1 is tagged as a pseudogene. The CDR3 has 16 amino acids. CDR3: CASSKEPGTSTDTQYF. CDR3 bases: TGTGCCAGCAGCAAAGAGCCGGGGACTAGCACAGATACGCAGTATTTT.

The V call is TRBV7-2, the J call TRBJ1-5, with 8 bases lining up with TRBD1. V shed 5 bases and J 7 bases; nucleotides not matched to a gene: 4. The CDR3 runs to 13 residues. Germline assignment: CDR1 SGHTA and CDR2 FQGNSA. In DNA form, the CDR3 reads TGTGCCAGCAGCCCGGACAGGGTACAGCCCCAGCATTTT. Encoded protein: CASSPDRVQPQHF.

V usage is TRBV5-6 and J usage is TRBJ2-3; D is perhaps TRBD1 (5 bases). The CDR3 consists of 13 residues. CDR1 SGHDT and CDR2 YYEEEE come from the germline V gene. Trimming removed 3 bases at V and 4 bases at J, with 9 bases between. The CDR3 DNA reads TGTGCCAGCAGCTCCCCAGGGCCAGATACGCAGTATTTT. Translated: CASSSPGPDTQYF.

This clone was detected only a few times. Other DNA sequences within the sample encode an identical CDR3. The chain employs TRBV5-1 and TRBJ1-1, with D unclear. Germline CDR1 SGHRS, CDR2 YFSETQ. This CDR3 is built from 12 residues. V gave up 5 bases and J gave up 2 bases, with 7 bases separating them. The chain's CDR3 is CASREINTEAFF. CDR3 bases: TGCGCCAGCAGGGAAATAAACACTGAAGCTTTCTTT.